Each of the 26 T cell receptor beta chains below was sequenced from the same sample in a study of T cells expressing NK-cell markers. TCRdb re-analyzed the 5' RACE reads; it lists each CDR3 protein once, without DNA. Reported are about 550,000 distinct CDR3 sequences; the ten largest clones contain approximately 3.6%. Sequencing was carried out using blood T cells: a sorted CD56 or NKG2C T cell subset, CD4+ or CD8+ T cells, or bulk PBMC T cells (not recorded which). All receptors come from a young man in good health.

V usage is TRBV4-3 and J usage is TRBJ2-7. Germline CDR1 and CDR2: LGHNA and YSLEER. The length of the CDR3 is 14 residues. CDR3 residues: CASSQASATYEQYF.

The chain carries TRBV29-1 and TRBJ2-1; TCRdb picks TRBD1, but there is no DNA to check that call. This CDR3 spans 11 amino acids. From germline, CDR1 is SQVTM and CDR2 ANQGSEA. CDR3 loop: CSGKKGGEQFF.

The rearrangement joins TRBV11-2 to TRBJ2-2; TCRdb picks TRBD2, but there is no DNA to check that call. The germline CDR1 and CDR2 sequences are SGHAT and FQNNGV. This CDR3 spans 16 amino acids. This CDR3 is CASSSGTSETTGELFF.

The chain links TRBV5-1 to TRBJ2-5; TCRdb reports TRBD2, a call that lacks DNA to check it against. This CDR3 has 15 residues. CDR1 is SGHRS and CDR2 is YFSETQ in the germline V gene. CDR3 sequence: CASSLVGTEGETQYF.

V and J are TRBV28 and TRBJ2-7; TCRdb reports TRBD1, a call that lacks DNA to check it against. The CDR3 extends over 14 amino acids. CDR1 MDHEN and CDR2 SYDVKM come from the germline V gene. The CDR3 reads CASSFYDMGYEQYF.

This sequence joins TRBV5-6 and TRBJ1-1; absent DNA, TCRdb's TRBD1 call cannot be checked. The CDR3 sequence is 14 residues long. Germline CDR1 SGHDT, CDR2 YYEEEE. Here the CDR3 reads CASRGPSLRTEAFF.

The V and J genes are TRBV5-1 and TRBJ2-1. From germline, CDR1 is SGHRS and CDR2 YFSETQ. The CDR3 is 13 amino acids. The CDR3 spells CASSAGPLDEQFF.

This chain uses TRBV5-6 with TRBJ2-7; the TRBD1 assignment by TCRdb is unverifiable without DNA. The CDR3 runs to 15 residues. Germline-derived CDR1 and CDR2 are SGHDT and YYEEEE. CDR3 amino acids: CASSLGRGYSYEQYF.

This chain joins TRBV29-1 and TRBJ2-2; the TCRdb call, TRBD1, lacks DNA for checking. The CDR3 runs 14 residues. CDR1 and CDR2 from the germline V gene are SQVTM and ANQGSEA. Here the CDR3 reads CSVETGKGAGELFF.

The V call is TRBV9, the J call TRBJ2-5; the TCRdb call, TRBD1, lacks DNA for checking. Germline lookup yields CDR1 SGDLS and CDR2 YYNGEE. This CDR3 has 15 residues. The CDR3 sequence is CASSSTGGLEETQYF.

J is TRBJ2-1 and V is TRBV5-1. Germline assignment: CDR1 SGHRS and CDR2 YFSETQ. The length of the CDR3 is 14 residues. The CDR3 reads CASSLLLSQNEQFF.

The chain employs TRBV6-1 and TRBJ2-1; TCRdb's D gene call, TRBD2, goes unchecked for lack of DNA. Germline V lookup: CDR1 MNHNS, CDR2 SASEGT. There are 15 residues in the CDR3. Here the CDR3 reads CATHQLAGQYNEQFF.

This sequence joins TRBV12-3 or TRBV12-4 and TRBJ2-4. The CDR3 consists of 12 residues. The CDR3 is CASSFLLGIQYF.

This chain joins TRBV27 and TRBJ2-1; checking the TCRdb D call of TRBD1 is not possible without DNA. Per the germline V gene, CDR1 is MNHEY and CDR2 is SMNVEV (reference sequence). This CDR3 is 16 amino acids long. The CDR3 spells CASSSPAGLVSVEQFF.

The chain employs TRBV29-1 and TRBJ2-5; TCRdb names TRBD1, which stays unverified in the absence of DNA. Germline V gives CDR1 SQVTM, CDR2 ANQGSEA. The CDR3 is 14 residues long. CDR3 region: CSVDLAPEQETQYF.

The chain recombines TRBV7-6 with TRBJ2-1; TCRdb names TRBD2, which stays unverified in the absence of DNA. The CDR3 contains 15 residues. The germline CDR1 and CDR2 sequences are SGHVS and FNYEAQ. The CDR3 reads CASSLAGGHMYEQFF.

The chain has TRBV7-9 and TRBJ2-5; TCRdb outputs TRBD1, but without DNA this stays unchecked. CDR3 length: 15 amino acids. Germline V CDR1 and CDR2: SEHNR, FQNEAQ (reference sequence). CDR3: CASSPQGVDQETQYF. The variable domain in full, completed from reference TRBV7-9 and TRBJ2-5, reads DTGVSQNPRHKITKRGQNVTFRCDPISEHNRLYWYRQTLGQGPEFLTYFQNEAQLEKSRLLSDRFSAERPKGSFSTLEIQRTEQGDSAMYLCASSPQGVDQETQYFGPGTRLLVL.

The V and J genes are TRBV3-1 and TRBJ1-1. Per germline, CDR1 LGHDT and CDR2 YNNKEL (reference sequence). The CDR3 extends over 12 amino acids. CDR3 in amino acids: CASSRRNTEAFF.

The chain links TRBV4-3 to TRBJ2-1; TCRdb selects TRBD2, and the lack of DNA leaves this call unchecked. Germline CDR1 LGHNA, CDR2 YSLEER. CDR3 length: 16 residues. The CDR3 region is CASSQEVLTMYNEQFF.

This sequence joins TRBV7-8 and TRBJ2-2; the D call from TCRdb, TRBD1, cannot be confirmed without DNA. Germline-derived CDR1 and CDR2 are SGHVS and FQNEAQ. CDR3 size: 15 residues. The chain's CDR3 is CASSPRQGKTGELFF.

The chain links TRBV7-9 to TRBJ2-3; TCRdb reports TRBD2, a call that lacks DNA to check it against. The germline gives CDR1 SEHNR, CDR2 FQNEAQ (reference sequence). The CDR3 is 17 amino acids. This chain's CDR3 is CASSSYTSGDSTDTQYF. The full variable domain, with the rest looked up from reference TRBV7-9 and TRBJ2-3, is DTGVSQNPRHKITKRGQNVTFRCDPISEHNRLYWYRQTLGQGPEFLTYFQNEAQLEKSRLLSDRFSAERPKGSFSTLEIQRTEQGDSAMYLCASSSYTSGDSTDTQYFGPGTRLTVL.

The rearrangement uses TRBV7-9 and TRBJ2-7. The germline gives CDR1 SEHNR, CDR2 FQNEAQ (reference sequence). The length of the CDR3 is 12 residues. CDR3 amino acids: CASSTSVYEQYF.

The chain links TRBV5-1 to TRBJ2-3; absent DNA, TCRdb's TRBD1 call cannot be checked. From germline, CDR1 is SGHRS and CDR2 YFSETQ. This CDR3 region has 16 residues. The CDR3 reads CASSSSGTGVPDTQYF.

The chain is built from TRBV20-1 and TRBJ2-5; there is no DNA to check the TCRdb D call of TRBD1. The CDR3 totals 18 residues. Germline loops: CDR1 DFQATT, CDR2 SNEGSKA (reference sequence). The CDR3 protein is CSARDWGGGRVPQETQYF.

The gene calls are TRBV4-3 and TRBJ2-1. The germline V gene has CDR1 LGHNA and CDR2 YSLEER. The CDR3 spans 14 residues. The CDR3 is CASSQDGLNNEQFF.

The chain has TRBV15 and TRBJ1-2. CDR1 is LNHNV and CDR2 is YYDKDF in the germline V gene (reference sequence). The CDR3 has 15 residues. CDR3 loop: CATSSSKGPNYGYTF. The variable domain in full, completed from reference TRBV15 and TRBJ1-2, reads DAMVIQNPRYQVTQFGKPVTLSCSQTLNHNVMYWYQQKSSQAPKLLFHYYDKDFNNEADTPDNFQSRRPNTSFCFLDIRSPGLGDTAMYLCATSSSKGPNYGYTFGSGTRLTVV.